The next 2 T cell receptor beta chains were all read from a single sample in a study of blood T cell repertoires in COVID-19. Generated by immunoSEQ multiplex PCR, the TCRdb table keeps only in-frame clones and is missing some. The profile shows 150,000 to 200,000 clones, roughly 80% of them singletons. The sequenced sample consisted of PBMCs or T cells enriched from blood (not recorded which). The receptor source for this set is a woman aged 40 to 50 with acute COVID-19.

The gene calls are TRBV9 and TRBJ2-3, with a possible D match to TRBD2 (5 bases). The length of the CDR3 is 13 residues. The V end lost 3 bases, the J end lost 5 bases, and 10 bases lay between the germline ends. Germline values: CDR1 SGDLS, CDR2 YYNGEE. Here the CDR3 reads CASSAPGGDTQYF. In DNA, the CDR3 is TGTGCCAGCAGCGCACCCGGAGGAGATACGCAGTATTTT.

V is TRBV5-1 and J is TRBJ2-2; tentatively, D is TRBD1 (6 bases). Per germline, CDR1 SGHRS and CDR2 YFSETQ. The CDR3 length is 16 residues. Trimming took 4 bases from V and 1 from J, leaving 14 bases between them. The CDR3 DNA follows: TGCGCCAGCAGCGCACAGGGACCAAAGAACACCGGGGAGCTGTTTTTT. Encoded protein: CASSAQGPKNTGELFF.